This T cell receptor beta chain was identified during a study of cytomegalovirus exposure and HLA in healthy donors. Note on this clone: Its antigen is currently unknown.

Method: immunoSEQ multiplex PCR; TCRdb's copy keeps in-frame clones and lacks some. The table shows 150,000 to 200,000 clones, with about 90% occurring only once. General study results and limits: A subsequent analysis found that TCR clusters from the first cohort also tended to co-occur in the 90 to 150 validation repertoires, with 90% to 95% of cluster scores above 0. Per published reports, the classifier diagnosed cytomegalovirus status with high specificity and sensitivity.

This CDR3 contains 17 residues. The V gene end was trimmed by 0 bases and the J gene end by 6 bases; junction bases not matched to a gene: 9. Germline assignment: CDR1 LGHNA and CDR2 YSLEER. The donors formed part of the roughly 110-subject validation cohort, distinct from the roughly 730-subject first cohort. The receptor comes from a woman aged 18-29 years in good health and CMV-seropositive. The V gene is TRBV4-3, the J gene TRBJ2-1, with 9 positions matching TRBD2. Source material: PBMCs. CDR3 coding DNA: TGCGCCAGCAGCCAAGATCCTGGGCTAGCGGGGCTCAATGAGCAGTTCTTC. This sequence encodes CASSQDPGLAGLNEQFF.